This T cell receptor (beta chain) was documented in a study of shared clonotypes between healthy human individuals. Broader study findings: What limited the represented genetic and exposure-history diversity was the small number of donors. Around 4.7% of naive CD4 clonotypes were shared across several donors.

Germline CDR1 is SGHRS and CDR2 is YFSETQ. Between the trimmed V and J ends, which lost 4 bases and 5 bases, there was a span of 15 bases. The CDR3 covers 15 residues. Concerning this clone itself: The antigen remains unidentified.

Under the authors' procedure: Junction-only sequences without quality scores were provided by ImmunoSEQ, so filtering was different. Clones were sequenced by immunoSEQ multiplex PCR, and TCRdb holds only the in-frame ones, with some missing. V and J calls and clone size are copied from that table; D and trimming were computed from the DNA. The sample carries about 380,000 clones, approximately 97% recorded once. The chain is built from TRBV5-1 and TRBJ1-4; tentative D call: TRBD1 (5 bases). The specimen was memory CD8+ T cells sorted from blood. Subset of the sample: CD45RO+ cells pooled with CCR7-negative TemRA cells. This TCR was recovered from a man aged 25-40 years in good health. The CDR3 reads CASSPLGARNEKLFF. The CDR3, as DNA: TGCGCCAGCAGCCCGTTAGGGGCGAGGAATGAAAAACTGTTTTTT.